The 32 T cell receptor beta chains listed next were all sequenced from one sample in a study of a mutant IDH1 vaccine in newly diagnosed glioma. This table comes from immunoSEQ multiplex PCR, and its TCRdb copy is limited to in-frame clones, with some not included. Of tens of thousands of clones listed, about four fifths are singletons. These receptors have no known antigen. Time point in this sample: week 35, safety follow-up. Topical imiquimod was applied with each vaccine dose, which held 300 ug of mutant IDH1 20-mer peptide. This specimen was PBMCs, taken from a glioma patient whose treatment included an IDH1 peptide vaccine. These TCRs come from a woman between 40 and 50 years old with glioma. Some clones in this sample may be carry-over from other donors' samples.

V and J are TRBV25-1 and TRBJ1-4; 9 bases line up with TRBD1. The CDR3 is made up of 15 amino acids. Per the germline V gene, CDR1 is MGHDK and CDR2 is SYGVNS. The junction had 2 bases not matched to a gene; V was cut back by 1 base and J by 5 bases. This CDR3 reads CASSESGQGNEKLFF. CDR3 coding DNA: TGTGCCAGCAGTGAATCAGGACAGGGGAATGAAAAACTGTTTTTT.

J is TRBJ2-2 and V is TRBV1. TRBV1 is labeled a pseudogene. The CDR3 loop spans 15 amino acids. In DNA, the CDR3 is TGCACCAGCAGCCGCCACTCCGACCTCGCCGGGGAGCTGTTTTTT. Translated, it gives CTSSRHSDLAGELFF.

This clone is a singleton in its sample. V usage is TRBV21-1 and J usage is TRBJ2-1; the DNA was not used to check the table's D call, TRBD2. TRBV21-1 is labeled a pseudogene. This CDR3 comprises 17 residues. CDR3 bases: TGTGCCAGCAGAACAATCCTACTAGCGGGCTCCTACAATGAGCAGTTCTTC. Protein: CASRTILLAGSYNEQFF.

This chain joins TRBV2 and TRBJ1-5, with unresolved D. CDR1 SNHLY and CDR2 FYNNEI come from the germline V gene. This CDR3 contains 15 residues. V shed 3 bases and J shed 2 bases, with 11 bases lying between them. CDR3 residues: CASSESWVGNQPQHF. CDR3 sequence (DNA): TGTGCCAGCAGTGAGAGCTGGGTGGGCAATCAGCCCCAGCATTTT.

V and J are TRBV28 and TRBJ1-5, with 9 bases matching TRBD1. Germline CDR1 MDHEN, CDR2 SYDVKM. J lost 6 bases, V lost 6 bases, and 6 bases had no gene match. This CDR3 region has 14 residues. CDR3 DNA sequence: TGTGCCAGCAGATTACAGGGGGCCGGTCAGCCCCAGCATTTT. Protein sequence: CASRLQGAGQPQHF.

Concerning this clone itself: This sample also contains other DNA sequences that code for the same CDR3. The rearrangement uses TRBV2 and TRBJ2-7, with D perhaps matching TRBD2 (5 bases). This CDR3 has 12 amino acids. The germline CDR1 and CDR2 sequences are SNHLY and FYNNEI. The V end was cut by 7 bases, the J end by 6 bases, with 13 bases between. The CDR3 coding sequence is TGTGCCAGCATCGAGTTTGGAGGCGAGCAGTACTTC. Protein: CASIEFGGEQYF.

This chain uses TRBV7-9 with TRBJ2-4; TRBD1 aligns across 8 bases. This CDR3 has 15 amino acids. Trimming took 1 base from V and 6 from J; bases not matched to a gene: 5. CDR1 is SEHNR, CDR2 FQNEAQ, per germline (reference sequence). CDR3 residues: CASSLDGGQGNIQYF. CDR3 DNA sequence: TGTGCCAGCAGCTTAGACGGAGGACAGGGAAACATTCAGTACTTC.

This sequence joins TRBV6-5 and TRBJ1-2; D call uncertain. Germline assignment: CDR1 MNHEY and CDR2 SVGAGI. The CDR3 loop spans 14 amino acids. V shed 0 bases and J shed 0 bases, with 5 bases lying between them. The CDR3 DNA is TGTGCCAGCAGTTACTCGTCAGCTAACTATGGCTACACCTTC. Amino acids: CASSYSSANYGYTF.

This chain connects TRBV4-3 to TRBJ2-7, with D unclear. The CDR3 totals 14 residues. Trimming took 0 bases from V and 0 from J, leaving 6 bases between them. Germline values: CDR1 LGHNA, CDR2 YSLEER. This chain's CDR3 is CASSQDSYSYEQYF. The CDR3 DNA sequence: TGCGCCAGCAGCCAAGACAGTTACTCCTACGAGCAGTACTTC.

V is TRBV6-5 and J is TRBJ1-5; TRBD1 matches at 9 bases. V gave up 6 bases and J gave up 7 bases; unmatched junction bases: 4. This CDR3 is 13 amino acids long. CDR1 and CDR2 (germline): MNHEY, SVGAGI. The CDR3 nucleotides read TGTGCCAGCAGGGGACAGGGTGGCCAGCCCCAGCATTTT. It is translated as CASRGQGGQPQHF.

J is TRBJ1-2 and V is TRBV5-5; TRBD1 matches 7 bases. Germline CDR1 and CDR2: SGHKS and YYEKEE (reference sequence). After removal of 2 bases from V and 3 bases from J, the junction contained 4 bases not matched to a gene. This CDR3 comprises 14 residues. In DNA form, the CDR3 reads TGTGCCAGCAGCTTTGACAGGGATTACTATGGCTACACCTTC. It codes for CASSFDRDYYGYTF.

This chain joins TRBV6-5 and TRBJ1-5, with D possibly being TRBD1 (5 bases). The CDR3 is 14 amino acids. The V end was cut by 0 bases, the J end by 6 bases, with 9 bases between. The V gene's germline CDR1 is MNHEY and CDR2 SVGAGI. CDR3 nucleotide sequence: TGTGCCAGCAGTTACTCGGGGGAGGTTCAGCCCCAGCATTTT. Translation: CASSYSGEVQPQHF.

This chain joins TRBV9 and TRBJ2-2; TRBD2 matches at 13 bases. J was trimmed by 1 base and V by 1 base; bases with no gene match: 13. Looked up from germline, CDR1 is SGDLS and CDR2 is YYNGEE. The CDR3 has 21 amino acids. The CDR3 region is CASSVTGVGLAGAGNTGELFF. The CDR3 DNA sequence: TGTGCCAGCAGCGTAACAGGGGTCGGACTAGCGGGGGCCGGGAACACCGGGGAGCTGTTTTTT. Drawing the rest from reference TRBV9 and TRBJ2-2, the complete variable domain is DSGVTQTPKHLITATGQRVTLRCSPRSGDLSVYWYQQSLDQGLQFLIQYYNGEERAKGNILERFSAQQFPDLHSELNLSSLELGDSALYFCASSVTGVGLAGAGNTGELFFGEGSRLTVL.

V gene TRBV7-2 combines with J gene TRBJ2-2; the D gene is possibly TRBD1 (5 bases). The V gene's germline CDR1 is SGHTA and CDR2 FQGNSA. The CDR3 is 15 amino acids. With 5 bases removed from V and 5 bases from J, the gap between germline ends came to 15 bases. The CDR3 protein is CASSPPDQGTGELFF. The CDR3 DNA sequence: TGTGCCAGCAGCCCCCCCGACCAGGGTACCGGGGAGCTGTTTTTT. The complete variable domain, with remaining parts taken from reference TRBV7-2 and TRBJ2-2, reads GAGVSQSPSNKVTEKGKDVELRCDPISGHTALYWYRQSLGQGLEFLIYFQGNSAPDKSGLPSDRFSAERTGGSVSTLTIQRTQQEDSAVYLCASSPPDQGTGELFFGEGSRLTVL.

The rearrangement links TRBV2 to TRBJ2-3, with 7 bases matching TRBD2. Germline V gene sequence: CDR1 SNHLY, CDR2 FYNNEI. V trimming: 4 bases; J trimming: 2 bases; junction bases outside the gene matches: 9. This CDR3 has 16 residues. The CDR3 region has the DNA TGTGCCAGCAGTGCAGGCCCAGCGGGGATCACAGATACGCAGTATTTT. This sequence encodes CASSAGPAGITDTQYF.

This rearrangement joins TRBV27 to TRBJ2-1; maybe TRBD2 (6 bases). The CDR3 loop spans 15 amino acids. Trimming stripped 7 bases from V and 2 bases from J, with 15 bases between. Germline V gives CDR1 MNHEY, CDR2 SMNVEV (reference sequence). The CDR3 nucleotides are TGTGCCAGCAATTCCATCCGCGGGGCCTACAATGAGCAGTTCTTC. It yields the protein CASNSIRGAYNEQFF.

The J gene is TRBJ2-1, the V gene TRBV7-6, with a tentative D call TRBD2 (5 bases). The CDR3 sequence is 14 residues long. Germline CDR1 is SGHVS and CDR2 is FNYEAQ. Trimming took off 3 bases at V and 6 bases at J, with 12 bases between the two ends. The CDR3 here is CASSLRVRGNEQFF. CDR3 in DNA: TGTGCCAGCAGCTTGAGGGTACGGGGCAATGAGCAGTTCTTC.

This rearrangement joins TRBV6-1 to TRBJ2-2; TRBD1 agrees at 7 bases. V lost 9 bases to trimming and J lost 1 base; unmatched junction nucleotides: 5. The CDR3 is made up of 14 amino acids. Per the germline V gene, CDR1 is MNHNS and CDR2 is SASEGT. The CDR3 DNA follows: TGTGCCAGTCAGGGACAGTTGAACACCGGGGAGCTGTTTTTT. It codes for CASQGQLNTGELFF.

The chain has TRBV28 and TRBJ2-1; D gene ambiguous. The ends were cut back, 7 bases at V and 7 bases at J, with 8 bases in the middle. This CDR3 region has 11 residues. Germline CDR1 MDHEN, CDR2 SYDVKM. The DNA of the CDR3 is TGTGCCAGCACCAATGGAAATGAGCAGTTCTTC. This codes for CASTNGNEQFF.

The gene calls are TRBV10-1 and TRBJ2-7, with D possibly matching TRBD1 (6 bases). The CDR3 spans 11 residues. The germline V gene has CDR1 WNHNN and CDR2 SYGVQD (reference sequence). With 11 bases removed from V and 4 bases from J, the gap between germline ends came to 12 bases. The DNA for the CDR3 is TGCGCCCAGGGGCACCGATACGAGCAGTACTTC. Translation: CAQGHRYEQYF.

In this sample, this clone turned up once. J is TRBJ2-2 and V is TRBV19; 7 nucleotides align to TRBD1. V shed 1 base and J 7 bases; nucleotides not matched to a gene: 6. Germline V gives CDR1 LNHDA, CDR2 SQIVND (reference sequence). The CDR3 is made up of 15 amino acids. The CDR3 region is CASSIGQGVNGELFF. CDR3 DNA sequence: TGTGCCAGTAGTATAGGGCAGGGGGTGAACGGGGAGCTGTTTTTT. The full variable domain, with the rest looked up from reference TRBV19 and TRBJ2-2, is DGGITQSPKYLFRKEGQNVTLSCEQNLNHDAMYWYRQDPGQGLRLIYYSQIVNDFQKGDIAEGYSVSREKKESFPLTVTSAQKNPTAFYLCASSIGQGVNGELFFGEGSRLTVL.

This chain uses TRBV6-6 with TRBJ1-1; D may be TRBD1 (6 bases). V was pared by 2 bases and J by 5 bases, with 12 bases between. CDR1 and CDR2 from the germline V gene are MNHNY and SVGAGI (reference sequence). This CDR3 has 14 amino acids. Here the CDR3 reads CASSYGAQGTEAFF. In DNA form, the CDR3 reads TGTGCCAGCAGTTACGGGGCGCAGGGGACTGAAGCTTTCTTT.

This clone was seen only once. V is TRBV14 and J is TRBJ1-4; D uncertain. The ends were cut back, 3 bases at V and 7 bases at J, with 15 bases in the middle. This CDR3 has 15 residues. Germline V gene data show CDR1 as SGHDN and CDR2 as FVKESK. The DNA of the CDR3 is TGTGCCAGCAGCCAGCTCGAGAGTGGCGGTGAAAAACTGTTTTTT. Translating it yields CASSQLESGGEKLFF.

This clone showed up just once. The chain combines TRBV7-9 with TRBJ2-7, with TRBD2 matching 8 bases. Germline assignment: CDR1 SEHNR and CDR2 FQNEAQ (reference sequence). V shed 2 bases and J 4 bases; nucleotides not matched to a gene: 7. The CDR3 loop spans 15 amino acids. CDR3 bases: TGTGCCAGCAGCTTACTGGCGGGAGGTCCATACGAGCAGTACTTC. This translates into CASSLLAGGPYEQYF.

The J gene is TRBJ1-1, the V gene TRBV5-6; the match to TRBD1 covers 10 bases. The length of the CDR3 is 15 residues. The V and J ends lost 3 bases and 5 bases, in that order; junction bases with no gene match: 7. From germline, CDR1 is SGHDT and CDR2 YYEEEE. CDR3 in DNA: TGTGCCAGCAGCTGGGGGACAGGGGATTCGACTGAAGCTTTCTTT. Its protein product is CASSWGTGDSTEAFF.

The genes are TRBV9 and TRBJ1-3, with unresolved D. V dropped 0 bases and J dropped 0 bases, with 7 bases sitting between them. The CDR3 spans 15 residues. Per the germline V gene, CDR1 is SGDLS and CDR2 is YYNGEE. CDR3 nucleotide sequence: TGTGCCAGCAGCGTAGGTGGGAGCTCTGGAAACACCATATATTTT. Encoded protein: CASSVGGSSGNTIYF. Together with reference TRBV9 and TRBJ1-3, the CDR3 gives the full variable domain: DSGVTQTPKHLITATGQRVTLRCSPRSGDLSVYWYQQSLDQGLQFLIQYYNGEERAKGNILERFSAQQFPDLHSELNLSSLELGDSALYFCASSVGGSSGNTIYFGEGSWLTVV.

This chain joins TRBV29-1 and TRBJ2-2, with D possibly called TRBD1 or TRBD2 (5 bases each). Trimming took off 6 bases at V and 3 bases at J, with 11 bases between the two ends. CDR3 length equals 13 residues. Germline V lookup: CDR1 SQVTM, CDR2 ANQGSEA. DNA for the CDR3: TGCAGCGTGCACGGGGCAGACACCGGGGAGCTGTTTTTT. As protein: CSVHGADTGELFF.

CDR3 in amino acids: CASSLAQGTNEKLFF. The CDR3 region has the DNA TGCGCCAGCAGCTTGGCACAGGGTACTAATGAAAAACTGTTTTTT. This rearrangement joins TRBV5-1 to TRBJ1-4, with a possible D match to TRBD1 (6 bases). The CDR3 contains 15 residues. V lost 0 bases to trimming and J lost 2 bases, with 8 bases between them. Germline V CDR1 and CDR2: SGHRS, YFSETQ.

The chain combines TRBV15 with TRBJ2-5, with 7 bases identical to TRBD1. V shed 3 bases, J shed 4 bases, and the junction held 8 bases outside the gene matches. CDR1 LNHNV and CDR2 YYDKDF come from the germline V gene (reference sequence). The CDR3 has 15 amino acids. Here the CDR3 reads CATSSPKGARETQYF. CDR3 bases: TGTGCCACCAGCAGCCCTAAGGGGGCCAGAGAGACCCAGTACTTC.

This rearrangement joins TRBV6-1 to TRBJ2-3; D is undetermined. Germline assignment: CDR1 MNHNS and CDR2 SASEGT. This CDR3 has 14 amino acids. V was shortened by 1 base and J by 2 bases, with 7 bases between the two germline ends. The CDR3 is CASSEGVYTDTQYF. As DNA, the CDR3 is TGTGCCAGCAGTGAAGGAGTTTACACAGATACGCAGTATTTT.

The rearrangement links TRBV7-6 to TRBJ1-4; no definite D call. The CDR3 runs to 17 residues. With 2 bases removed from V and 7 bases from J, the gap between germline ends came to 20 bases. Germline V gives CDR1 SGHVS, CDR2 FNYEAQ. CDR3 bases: TGTGCCAGCAGCTTACCAAAAGATGGGGTGAGGAGTGAAAAACTGTTTTTT. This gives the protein CASSLPKDGVRSEKLFF.

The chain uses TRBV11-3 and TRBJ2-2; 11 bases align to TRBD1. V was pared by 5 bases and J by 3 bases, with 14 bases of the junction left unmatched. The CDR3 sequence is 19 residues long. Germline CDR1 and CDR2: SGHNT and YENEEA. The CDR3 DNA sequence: TGTGCCAGCAGCCCCGGGAGGGGACAGGGGGGTTCCGACACCGGGGAGCTGTTTTTT. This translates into CASSPGRGQGGSDTGELFF.